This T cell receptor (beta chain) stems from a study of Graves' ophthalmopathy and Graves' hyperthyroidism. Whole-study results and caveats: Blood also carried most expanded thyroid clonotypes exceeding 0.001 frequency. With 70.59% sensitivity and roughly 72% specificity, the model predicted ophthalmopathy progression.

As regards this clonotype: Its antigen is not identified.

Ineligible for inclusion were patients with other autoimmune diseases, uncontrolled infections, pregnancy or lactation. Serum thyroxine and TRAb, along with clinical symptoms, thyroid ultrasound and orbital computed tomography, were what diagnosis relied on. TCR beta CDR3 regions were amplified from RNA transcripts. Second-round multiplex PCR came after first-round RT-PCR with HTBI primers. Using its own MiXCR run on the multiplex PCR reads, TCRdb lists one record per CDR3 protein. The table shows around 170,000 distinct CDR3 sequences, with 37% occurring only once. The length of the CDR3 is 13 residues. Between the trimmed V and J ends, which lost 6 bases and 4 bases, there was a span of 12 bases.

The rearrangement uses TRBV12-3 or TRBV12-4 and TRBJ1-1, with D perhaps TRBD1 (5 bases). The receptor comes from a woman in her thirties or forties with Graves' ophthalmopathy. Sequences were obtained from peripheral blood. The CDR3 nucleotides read TGTGCCAGCAGCCGGTGGGGGTTCACTGAAGCTTTCTTT. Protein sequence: CASSRWGFTEAFF.